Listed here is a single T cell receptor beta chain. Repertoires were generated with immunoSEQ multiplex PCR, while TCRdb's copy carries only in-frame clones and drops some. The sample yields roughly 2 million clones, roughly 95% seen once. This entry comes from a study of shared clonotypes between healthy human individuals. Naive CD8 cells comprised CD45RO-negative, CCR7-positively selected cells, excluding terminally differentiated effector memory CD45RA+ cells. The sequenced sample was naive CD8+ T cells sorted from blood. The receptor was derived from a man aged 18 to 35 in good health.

The CDR3 here is CASSPPGLNYYGYTF. The CDR3 DNA is TGTGCCAGCAGCCCCCCAGGGTTGAATTACTATGGCTACACCTTC. This chain joins TRBV7-9 and TRBJ1-2; D is possibly TRBD1 (5 bases). Germline lookup yields CDR1 SEHNR and CDR2 FQNEAQ (reference sequence). Trimming cost V 5 bases and J 3 bases, with 16 bases left between them. The CDR3 is 15 residues long. The full variable domain, its missing parts supplied by reference TRBV7-9 and TRBJ1-2, is DTGVSQNPRHKITKRGQNVTFRCDPISEHNRLYWYRQTLGQGPEFLTYFQNEAQLEKSRLLSDRFSAERPKGSFSTLEIQRTEQGDSAMYLCASSPPGLNYYGYTFGSGTRLTVV.